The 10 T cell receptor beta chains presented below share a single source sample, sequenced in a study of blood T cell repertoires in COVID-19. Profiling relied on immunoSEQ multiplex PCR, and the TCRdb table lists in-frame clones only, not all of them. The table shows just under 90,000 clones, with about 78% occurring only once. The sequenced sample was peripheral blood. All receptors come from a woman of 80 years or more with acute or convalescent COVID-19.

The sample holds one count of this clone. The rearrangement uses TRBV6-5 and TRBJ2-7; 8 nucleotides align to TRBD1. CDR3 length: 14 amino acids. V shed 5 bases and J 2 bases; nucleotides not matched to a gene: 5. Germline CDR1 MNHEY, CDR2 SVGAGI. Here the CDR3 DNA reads TGTGCCAGCAGTACCAGGGGGCTGCCCTACGAGCAGTACTTC. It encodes CASSTRGLPYEQYF.

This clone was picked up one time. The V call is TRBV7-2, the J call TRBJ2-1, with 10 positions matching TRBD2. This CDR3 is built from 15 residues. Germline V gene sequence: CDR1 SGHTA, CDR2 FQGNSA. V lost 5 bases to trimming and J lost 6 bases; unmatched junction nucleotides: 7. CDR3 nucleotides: TGTGCCAGCAGCCCGAGAGCGGGGGGGTCCAATGAGCAGTTCTTC. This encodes CASSPRAGGSNEQFF. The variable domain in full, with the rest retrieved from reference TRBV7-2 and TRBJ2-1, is GAGVSQSPSNKVTEKGKDVELRCDPISGHTALYWYRQSLGQGLEFLIYFQGNSAPDKSGLPSDRFSAERTGGSVSTLTIQRTQQEDSAVYLCASSPRAGGSNEQFFGPGTRLTVL.

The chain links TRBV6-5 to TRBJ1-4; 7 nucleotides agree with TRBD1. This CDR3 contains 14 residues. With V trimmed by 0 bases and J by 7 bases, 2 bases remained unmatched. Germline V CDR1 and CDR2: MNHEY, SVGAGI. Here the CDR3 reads CASSYSGGSEKLFF. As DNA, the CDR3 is TGTGCCAGCAGTTACTCAGGGGGCAGTGAAAAACTGTTTTTT.

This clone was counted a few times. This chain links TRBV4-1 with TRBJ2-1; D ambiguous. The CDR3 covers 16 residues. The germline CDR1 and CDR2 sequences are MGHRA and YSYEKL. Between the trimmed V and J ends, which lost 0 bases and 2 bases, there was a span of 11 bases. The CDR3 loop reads CASSQDLRFPYNEQFF. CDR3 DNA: TGCGCCAGCAGCCAAGATTTGAGGTTCCCCTACAATGAGCAGTTCTTC.

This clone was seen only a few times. As DNA, the CDR3 is TGTGCCAGCAGTGGAACCGGGACAGGGTGGTACGAGCAGTACTTC. Translation: CASSGTGTGWYEQYF. The V call is TRBV2, the J call TRBJ2-7; 9 nucleotides line up with TRBD1. The CDR3 runs 15 residues. Germline V gives CDR1 SNHLY, CDR2 FYNNEI. The V segment lost 4 bases and the J segment 4 bases; nucleotides outside the gene matches: 8.

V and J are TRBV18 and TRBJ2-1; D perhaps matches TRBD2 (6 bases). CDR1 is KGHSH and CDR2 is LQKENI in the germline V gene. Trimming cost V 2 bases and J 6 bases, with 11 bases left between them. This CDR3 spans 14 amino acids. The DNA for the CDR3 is TGTGCCAGCTCACCAGGGACTCCCCCCAATGAGCAGTTCTTC. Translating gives CASSPGTPPNEQFF.

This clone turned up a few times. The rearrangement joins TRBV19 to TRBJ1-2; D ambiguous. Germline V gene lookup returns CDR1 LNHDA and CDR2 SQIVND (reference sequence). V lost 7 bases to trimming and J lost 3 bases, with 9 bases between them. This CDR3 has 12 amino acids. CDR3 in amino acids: CASTGSYYGYTF. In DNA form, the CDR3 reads TGTGCCAGTACCGGGAGTTACTATGGCTACACCTTC.

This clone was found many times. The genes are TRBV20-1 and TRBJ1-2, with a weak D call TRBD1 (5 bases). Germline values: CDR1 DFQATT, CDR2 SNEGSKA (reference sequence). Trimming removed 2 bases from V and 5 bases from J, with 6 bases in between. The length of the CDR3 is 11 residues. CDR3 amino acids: CSARQGYGYTF. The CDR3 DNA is TGCAGTGCTAGACAGGGATATGGCTACACCTTC.

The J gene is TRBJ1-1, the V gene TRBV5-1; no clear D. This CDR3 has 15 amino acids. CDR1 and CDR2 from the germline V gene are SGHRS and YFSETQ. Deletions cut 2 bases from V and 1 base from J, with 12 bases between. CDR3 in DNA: TGCGCCAGCAGCTTCGCTGGAGGGCCGAACACTGAAGCTTTCTTT. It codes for CASSFAGGPNTEAFF.

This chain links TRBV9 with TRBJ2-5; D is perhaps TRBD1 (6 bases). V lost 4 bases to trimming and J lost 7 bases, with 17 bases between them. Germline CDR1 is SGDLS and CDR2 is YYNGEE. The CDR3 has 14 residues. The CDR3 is CASSSSGQRRTQYF. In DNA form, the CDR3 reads TGTGCCAGCAGCTCCTCGGGACAACGGCGGACCCAGTACTTC.